This T cell receptor (beta chain) appears in the sequencing data of a study of Graves' ophthalmopathy and Graves' hyperthyroidism. RNA transcripts were the template, and TCR beta CDR3 regions were amplified from them. The workflow started with a first-round RT-PCR run with HTBI primers and then moved on to a second-round multiplex PCR. TCRdb re-called the multiplex PCR reads with MiXCR, one entry per CDR3 protein. This repertoire shows approximately 160,000 distinct CDR3 sequences, 30% to 45% found once; its top ten account for 7.5% to 10%. Study conclusions and caveats: Clonotypes were expanded in thyroid at above 0.001 frequency, and most also appeared in blood.

Comment on this clonotype: What it binds is unknown.

The germline V and J ends were trimmed by 7 bases and 0 bases, with 10 bases remaining between them. The CDR3 sequence is 15 residues long. Germline lookup yields CDR1 MNHEY and CDR2 SVGEGT. Source material: peripheral blood. This clonotype was obtained from a young man with Graves' ophthalmopathy. The chain combines TRBV6-2 or TRBV6-3 with TRBJ1-6; D is uncertain. This chain's CDR3 is CASMAARSYNSPLHF. The CDR3 region has the DNA TGTGCCAGCATGGCAGCCCGCTCCTATAATTCACCCCTCCACTTT.